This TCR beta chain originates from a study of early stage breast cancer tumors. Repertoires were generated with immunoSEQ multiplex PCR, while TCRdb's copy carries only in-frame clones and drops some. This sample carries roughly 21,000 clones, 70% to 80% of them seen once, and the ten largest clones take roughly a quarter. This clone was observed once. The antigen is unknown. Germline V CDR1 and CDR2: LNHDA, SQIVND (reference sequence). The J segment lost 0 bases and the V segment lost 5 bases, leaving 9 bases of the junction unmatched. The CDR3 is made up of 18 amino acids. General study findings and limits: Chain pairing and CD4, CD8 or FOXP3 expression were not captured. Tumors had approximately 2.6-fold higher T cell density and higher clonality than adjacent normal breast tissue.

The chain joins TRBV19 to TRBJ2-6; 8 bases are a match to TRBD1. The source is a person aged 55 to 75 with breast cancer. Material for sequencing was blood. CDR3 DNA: TGTGCCAGTAGTGACGACAGGGGCGCCCTCTCTGGGGCCAACGTCCTGACTTTC. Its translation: CASSDDRGALSGANVLTF.